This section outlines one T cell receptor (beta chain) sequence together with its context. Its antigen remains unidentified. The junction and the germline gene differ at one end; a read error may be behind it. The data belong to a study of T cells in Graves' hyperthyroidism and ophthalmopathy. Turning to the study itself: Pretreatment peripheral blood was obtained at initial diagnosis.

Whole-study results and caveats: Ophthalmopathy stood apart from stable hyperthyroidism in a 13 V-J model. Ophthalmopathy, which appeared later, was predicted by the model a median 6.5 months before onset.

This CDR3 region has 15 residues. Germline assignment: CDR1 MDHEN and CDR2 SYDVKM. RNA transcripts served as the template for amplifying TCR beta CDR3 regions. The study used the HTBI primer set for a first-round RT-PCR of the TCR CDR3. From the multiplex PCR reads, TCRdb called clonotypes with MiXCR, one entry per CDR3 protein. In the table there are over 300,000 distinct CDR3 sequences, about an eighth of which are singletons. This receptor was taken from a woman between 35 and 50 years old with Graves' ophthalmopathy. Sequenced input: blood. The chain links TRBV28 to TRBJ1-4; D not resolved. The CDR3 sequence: CASGLVGLGNEKLFF. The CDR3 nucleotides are TGTGCCAGCGGTTTAGTGGGTTTGGGCAATGAAAAACTGTTTTTT.